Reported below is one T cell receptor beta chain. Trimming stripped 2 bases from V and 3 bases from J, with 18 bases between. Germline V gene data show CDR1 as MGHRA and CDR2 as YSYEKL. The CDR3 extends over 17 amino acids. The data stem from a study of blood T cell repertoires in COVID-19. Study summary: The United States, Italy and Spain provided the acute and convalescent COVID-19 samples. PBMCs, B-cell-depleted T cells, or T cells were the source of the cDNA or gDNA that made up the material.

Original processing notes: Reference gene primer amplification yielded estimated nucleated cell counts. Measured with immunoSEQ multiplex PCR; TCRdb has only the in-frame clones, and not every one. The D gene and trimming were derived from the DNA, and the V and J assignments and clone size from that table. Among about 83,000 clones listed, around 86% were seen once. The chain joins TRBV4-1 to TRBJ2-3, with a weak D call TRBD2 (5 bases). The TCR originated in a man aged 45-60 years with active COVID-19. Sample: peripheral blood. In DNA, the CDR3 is TGCGCCAGCAGCCAACCCCAAGCGGTCGCCCGGACAGATACGCAGTATTTT. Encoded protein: CASSQPQAVARTDTQYF.